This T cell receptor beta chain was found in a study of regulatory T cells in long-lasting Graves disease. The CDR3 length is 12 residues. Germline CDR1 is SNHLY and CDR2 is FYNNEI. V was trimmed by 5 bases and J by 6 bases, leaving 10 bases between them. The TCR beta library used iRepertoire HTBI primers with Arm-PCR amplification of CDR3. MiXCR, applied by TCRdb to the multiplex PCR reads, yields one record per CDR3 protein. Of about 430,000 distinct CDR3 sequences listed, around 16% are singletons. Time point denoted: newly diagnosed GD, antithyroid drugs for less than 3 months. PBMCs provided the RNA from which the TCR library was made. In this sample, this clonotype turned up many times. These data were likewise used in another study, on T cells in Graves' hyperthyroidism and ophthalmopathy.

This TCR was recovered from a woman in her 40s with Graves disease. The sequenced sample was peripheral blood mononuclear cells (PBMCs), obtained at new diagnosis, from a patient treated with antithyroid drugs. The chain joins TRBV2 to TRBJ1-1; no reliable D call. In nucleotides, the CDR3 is TGTGCCAGCAGTTACTTAGAGGCTGAAGCTTTCTTT. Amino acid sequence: CASSYLEAEAFF.